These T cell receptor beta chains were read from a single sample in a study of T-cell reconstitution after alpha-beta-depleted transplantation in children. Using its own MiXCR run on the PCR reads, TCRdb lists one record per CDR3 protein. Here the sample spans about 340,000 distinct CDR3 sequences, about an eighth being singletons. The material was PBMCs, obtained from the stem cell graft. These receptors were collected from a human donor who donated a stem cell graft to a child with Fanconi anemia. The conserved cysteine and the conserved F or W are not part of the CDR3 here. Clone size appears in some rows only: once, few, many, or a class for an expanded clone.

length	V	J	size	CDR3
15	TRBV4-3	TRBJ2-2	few	ASSQWIQGTNTGELF
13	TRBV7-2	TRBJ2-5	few	ASSPEGTGQETQY
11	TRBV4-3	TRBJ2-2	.	ASSPERIGELF
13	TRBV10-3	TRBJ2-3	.	AISESRAQGETQY
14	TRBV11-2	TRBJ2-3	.	ASSLEYGVKPDTQY
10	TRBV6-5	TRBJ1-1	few	ASSAGITEAF
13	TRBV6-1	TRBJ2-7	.	ASSEYDDTLWEQY
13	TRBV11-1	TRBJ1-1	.	ASTRDRAVNTEAF
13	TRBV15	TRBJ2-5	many	ATSRASGGGETQY
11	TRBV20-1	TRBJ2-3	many	SYGGHITDTQY
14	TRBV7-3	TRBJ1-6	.	ASSLNAGGVGSPLH
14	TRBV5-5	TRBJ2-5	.	ASSLVVGAYQETQY
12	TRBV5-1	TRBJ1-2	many	ASSSSGGNYGYT
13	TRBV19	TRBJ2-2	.	ASSTIHANTGELF
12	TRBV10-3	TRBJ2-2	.	AISEGENTGELF
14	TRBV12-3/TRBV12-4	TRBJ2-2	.	ASSLRQGANPGELF
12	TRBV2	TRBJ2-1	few	ASSDLAGGVEQF
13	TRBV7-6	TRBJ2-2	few	ASSLTFQGHGELF
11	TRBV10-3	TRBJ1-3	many	AISEPAVDTIY
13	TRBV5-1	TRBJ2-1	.	ASSLSLAGVGEQF
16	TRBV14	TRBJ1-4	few	ASSQVGLSHATNEKLF
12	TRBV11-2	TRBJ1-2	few	ASSPRAYNYGYT
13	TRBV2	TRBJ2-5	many	ASSVSGGAQETQY
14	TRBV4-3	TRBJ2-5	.	ASSPESGGYQETQY
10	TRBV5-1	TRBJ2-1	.	ASRSGSNEQF
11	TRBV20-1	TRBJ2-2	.	SGRYKTTGELF
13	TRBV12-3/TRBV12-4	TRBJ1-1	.	ASRVGQAMNTEAF
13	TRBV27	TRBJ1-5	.	ASSLLGEVGQPQH
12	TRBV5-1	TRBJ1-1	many	ASSLTGTEEEAF
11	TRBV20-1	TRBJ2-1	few	SARVAALNEQF
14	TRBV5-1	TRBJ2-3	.	ASSSTPGQSTDTQY
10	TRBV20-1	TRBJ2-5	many	SSRGGRETQY
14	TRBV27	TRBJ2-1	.	ASSLHWGAEYNEQF
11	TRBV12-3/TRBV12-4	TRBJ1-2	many	ASSPARHRGYT
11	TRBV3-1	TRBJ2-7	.	ASSHYGTYEQY
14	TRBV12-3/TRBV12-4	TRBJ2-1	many	ASSLRTGESYNEQF
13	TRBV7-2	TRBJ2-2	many	ASSLGLHNTGELF
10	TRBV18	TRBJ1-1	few	ASSQPGAEAF
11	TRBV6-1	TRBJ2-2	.	ASRQGLGGELF
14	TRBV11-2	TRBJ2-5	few	ASSFQNDGIQETQY
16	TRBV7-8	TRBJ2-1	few	ASSGWTSGGSSYNEQF
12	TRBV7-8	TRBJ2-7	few	ASSLGTAIYEQY
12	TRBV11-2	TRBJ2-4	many	ASSTGLAKNIQY
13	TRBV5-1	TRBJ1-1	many	ASSLEGTMNTEAF
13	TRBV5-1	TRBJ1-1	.	ASSLAGQKNTEAF
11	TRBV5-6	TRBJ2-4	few	ASSLAPDGTQY
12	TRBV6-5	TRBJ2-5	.	ASSYGAGLETQY
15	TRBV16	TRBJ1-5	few	ASSTGFAGGFGQPQH
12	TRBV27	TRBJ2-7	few	ASSQGTSGGEQY
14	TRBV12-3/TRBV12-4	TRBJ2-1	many	ASSLGLGQGGYEQF